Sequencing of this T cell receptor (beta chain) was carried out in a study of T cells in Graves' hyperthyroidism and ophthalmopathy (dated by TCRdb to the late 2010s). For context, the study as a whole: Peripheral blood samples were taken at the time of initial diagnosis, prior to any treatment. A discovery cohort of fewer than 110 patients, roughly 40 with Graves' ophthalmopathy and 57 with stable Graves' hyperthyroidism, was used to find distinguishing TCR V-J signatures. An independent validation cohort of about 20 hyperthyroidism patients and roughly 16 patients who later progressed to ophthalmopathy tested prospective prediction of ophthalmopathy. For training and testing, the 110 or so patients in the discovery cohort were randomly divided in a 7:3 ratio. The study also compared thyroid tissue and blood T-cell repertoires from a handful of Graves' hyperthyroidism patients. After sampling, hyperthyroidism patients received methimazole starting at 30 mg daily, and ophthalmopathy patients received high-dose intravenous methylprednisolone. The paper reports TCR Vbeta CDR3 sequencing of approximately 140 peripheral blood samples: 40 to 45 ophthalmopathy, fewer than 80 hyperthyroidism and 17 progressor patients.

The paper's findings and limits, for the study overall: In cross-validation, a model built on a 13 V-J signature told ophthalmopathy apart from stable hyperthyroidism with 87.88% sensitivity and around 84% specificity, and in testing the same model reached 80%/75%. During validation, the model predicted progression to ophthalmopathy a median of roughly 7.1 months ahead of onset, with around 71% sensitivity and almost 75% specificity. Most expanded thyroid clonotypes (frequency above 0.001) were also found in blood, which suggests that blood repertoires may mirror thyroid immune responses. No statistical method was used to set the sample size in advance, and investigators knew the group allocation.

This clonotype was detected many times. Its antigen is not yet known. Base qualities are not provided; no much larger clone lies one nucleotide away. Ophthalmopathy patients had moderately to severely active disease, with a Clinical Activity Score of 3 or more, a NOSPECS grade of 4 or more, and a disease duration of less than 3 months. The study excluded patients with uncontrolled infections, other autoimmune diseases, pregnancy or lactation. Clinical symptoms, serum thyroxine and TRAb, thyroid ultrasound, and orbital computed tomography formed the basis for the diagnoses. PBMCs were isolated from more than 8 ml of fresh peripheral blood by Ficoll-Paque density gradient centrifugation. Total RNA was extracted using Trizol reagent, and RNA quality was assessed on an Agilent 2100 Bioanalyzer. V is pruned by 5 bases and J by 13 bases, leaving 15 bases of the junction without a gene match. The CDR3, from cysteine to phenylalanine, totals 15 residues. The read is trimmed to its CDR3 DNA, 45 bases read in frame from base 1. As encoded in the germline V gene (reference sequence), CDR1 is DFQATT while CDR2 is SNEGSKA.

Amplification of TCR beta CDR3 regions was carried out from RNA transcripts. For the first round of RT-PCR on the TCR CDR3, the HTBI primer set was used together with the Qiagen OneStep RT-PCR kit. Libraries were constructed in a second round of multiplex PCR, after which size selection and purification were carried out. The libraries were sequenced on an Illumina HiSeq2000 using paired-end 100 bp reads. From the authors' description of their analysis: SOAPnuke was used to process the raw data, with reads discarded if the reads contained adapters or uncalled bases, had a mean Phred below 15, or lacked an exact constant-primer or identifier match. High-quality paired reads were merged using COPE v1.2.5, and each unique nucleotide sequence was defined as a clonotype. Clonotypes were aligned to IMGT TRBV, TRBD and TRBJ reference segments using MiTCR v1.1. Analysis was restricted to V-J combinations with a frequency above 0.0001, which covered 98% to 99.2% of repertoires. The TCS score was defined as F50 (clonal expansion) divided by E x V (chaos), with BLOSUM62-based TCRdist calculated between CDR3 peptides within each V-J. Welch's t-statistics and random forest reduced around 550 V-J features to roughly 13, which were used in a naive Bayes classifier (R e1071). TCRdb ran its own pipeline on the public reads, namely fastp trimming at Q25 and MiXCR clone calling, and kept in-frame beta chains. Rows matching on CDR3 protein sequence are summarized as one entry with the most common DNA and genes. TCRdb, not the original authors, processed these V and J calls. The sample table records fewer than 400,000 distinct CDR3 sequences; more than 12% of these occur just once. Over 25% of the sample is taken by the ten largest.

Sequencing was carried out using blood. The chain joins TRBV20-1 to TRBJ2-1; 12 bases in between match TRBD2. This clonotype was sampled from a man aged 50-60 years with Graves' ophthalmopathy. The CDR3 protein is CSAQLAGGLLPPQFF. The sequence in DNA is TGCAGTGCTCAACTAGCGGGAGGTTTGTTGCCTCCCCAGTTCTTC.